This TCR beta chain was found in a study of T cell responses to AZD1222 COVID-19 vaccine. The germline gives CDR1 SGHTS, CDR2 YDEGEE. Trimming removed 4 bases from V and 4 bases from J, with 11 bases in between. The CDR3 spans 13 residues. Method: immunoSEQ multiplex PCR; TCRdb's copy keeps in-frame clones and lacks some. This table holds about 110,000 clones, approximately 86% found once. General observations from the study: At 160-218 and 743-854, vaccine-associated CD4 TCRs were dominant, and they spanned spike. Receipt of two AZD1222 doses was followed by a rise in Spike-specific TCR breadth and depth. Females made up more of the donors, who were largely white British, and clonal diversity may have come out too low. Only a handful of AZD1222 recipients tested seropositive at baseline.

Remarks on this clone: Its antigen is currently unknown.

Sequencing used peripheral blood, obtained on day 0 of MenACWY control vaccination. The V call is TRBV5-8, the J call TRBJ1-1, with D possibly being TRBD1 (6 bases). The source is an adult in good health. The CDR3 sequence: CASSRGLITEAFF. In DNA form, the CDR3 reads TGTGCCAGCAGCCGGGGGCTTATCACTGAAGCTTTCTTT. Variable domain in full (rest from reference TRBV5-8 and TRBJ1-1): EAGVTQSPTHLIKTRGQQATLRCSPISGHTSVYWYQQALGLGLQFLLWYDEGEERNRGNFPPRFSGRQFPNYSSELNVNALELEDSALYLCASSRGLITEAFFGQGTRLTVV.